This T cell receptor beta chain was sequenced for a study of identifying expanded T cells in peripheral blood (dated by TCRdb to the late 2010s). Describing the broader study: Separate aliquots of the same genomic DNA pool were sequenced to produce technical replicates, and four replicates were compared in pairs.

The immunoSEQ Assay, which uses bias-controlled multiplex PCR amplification of genomic DNA, was used to profile TCRbeta CDR3 regions. Under the source paper's analysis protocol: To quantify the absolute abundance of each unique TCRbeta CDR3 region, the sequences were collapsed and filtered. Differential abundance was tested with two models: a binomial (Fisher-equivalent) model and a beta-binomial model that adds time-dependent variance fitted from healthy donors. Clones with fewer than 5 combined templates were removed, and a clone was called differentially abundant if the clone's Benjamini-Hochberg FDR was below 0.01. Beta-binomial variance was modeled as a function of total template count across the two samples using the form v = (b*log(k)+a)^2. Sourced from immuneACCESS, this table was stored by TCRdb with only in-frame sequences that have V and J called. A share of the clones is absent; for the studies checked, an unresolved V gene accounts for under half, and the remainder has no known explanation. V and J calls and clone size follow that table, whereas D and trimming were derived from the DNA. This sample gives about 100,000 clones in total; approximately 90% of them show up just once. The ten largest account for 13% to 15% of the sample.

A note on this clone: What antigen it recognizes has not been identified. Base qualities are not at hand, and no much larger clone is one base apart.

General conclusions and limits of the study: Across all healthy-donor time intervals, the beta-binomial model significantly lowered both the number of clones called differentially abundant and the false-positive rate. The authors expected biological variance in healthy repertoires might increase further over much longer intervals such as months to years. Between technical replicates the binomial model flagged approximately 1.1 differentially abundant clones, whereas over around 2 weeks the binomial model flagged about 15 and over about four weeks 19 to 20. Across all healthy donors, variance in clone template counts between approximately 2-week samples was found to increase significantly with total template count.

During the collection period, no immune events, such as infections, were documented for the healthy donors. Blood repertoires from healthy donors were used as a training cohort for calibrating time-dependent variance in a beta-binomial model of differential abundance of T-cell clones. The training cohort comprised roughly ten healthy donors, 3 female and 7 male. Donor ages ranged from 29 to 64 years, with an average of around 43 years. Whole blood from each healthy donor was obtained from a commercial supplier and was collected at three time points about two weeks apart. For immunosequencing, genomic DNA was extracted from unsorted whole blood. The germline V and J ends show losses of 6 bases and 16 bases respectively, and no gene match explains 17 bases of the junction. CDR1 is given as MNHNS and CDR2 as SASEGT, both from the germline V gene. The CDR3 numbers 14 residues from cysteine through phenylalanine. Only CDR3 DNA remains: 42 bases, in frame from the first base.

Input material: blood. This TCR came from a person aged 18 to 75 in good health. The chain links TRBV6-1 with TRBJ2-4; the central 8 bases match TRBD2. The CDR3 amino acid sequence is: CASRGAGDFRRGYF. The DNA sequence is given as TGTGCCAGCAGGGGAGCGGGAGACTTCCGAAGGGGCTACTTC.